This TCR beta chain was found in a study of T cells after yellow fever vaccination. Trimming left V 1 base short and J 2 bases short, with 8 bases between. Germline CDR1 and CDR2: SGHRS and YFSETQ. This CDR3 comprises 14 residues. Generation of TCR cDNA used 5'RACE template switching (which added a universal primer site and UMIs). MiXCR was run by TCRdb on the 5' RACE reads, yielding one entry per CDR3 protein. Of over 250,000 distinct CDR3 sequences in the sample, 4.1% were seen once. This receptor was identified in a young man who received the YFV17D yellow fever vaccine. The sample consisted of PBMCs, taken 5 days after the yellow fever booster vaccination. The chain uses TRBV5-1 and TRBJ2-3; D not resolved. This chain's CDR3 is CASSLITSTDTQYF. The CDR3 coding sequence is TGCGCCAGCAGCTTGATAACTTCCACAGATACGCAGTATTTT.